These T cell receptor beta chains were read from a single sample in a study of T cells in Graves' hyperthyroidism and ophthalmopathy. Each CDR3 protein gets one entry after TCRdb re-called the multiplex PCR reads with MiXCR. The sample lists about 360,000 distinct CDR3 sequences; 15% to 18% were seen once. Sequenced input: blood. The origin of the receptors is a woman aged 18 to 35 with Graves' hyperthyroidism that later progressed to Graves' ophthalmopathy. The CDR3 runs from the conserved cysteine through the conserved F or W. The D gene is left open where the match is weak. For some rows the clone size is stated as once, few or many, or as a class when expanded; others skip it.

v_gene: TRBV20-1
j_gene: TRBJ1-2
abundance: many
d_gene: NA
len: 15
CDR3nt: TGCAGTGCTAGAGATTCCGGGAACCTAGGTTATGGCTACACCTTC
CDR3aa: CSARDSGNLGYGYTF

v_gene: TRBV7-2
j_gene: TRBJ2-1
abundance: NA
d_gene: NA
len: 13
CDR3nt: TGTGCCAGCAGCCCGAGAGGGGTTAGCGAGCAGTTCTTC
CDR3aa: CASSPRGVSEQFF

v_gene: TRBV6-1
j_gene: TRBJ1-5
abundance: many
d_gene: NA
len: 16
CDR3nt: TGTGCCAGCAGTGAAGCGTCGGGGGCTTTAGATCAGCCCCAGCATTTT
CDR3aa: CASSEASGALDQPQHF

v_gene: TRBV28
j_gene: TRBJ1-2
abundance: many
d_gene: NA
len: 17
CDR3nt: TGTGCCAGCAGTTCCCCCCCCGACATCGCGGGGTCCTATGGCTACACCTTC
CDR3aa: CASSSPPDIAGSYGYTF

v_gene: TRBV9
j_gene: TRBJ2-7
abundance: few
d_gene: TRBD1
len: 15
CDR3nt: TGTGCCAGCAGCGACGGGACAGGGACCACGAACGAGCAGTACTTC
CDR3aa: CASSDGTGTTNEQYF

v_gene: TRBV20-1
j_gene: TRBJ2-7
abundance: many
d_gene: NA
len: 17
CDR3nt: TGCAGTGCTAGAGATTTTGGGGACCGGGGCCCACCCTACGAGCAGTACTTC
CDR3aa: CSARDFGDRGPPYEQYF

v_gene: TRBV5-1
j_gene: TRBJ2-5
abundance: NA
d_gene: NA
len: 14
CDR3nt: TGCGCCAGCAGAACGGGACCGAGCACAGAGACCCAGTACTTC
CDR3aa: CASRTGPSTETQYF

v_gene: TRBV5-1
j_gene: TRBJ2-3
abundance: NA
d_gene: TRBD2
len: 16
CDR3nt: TGCGCCAGCAGCTGGGGACTAGCGGGAAGCACAGATACGCAGTATTTT
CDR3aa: CASSWGLAGSTDTQYF

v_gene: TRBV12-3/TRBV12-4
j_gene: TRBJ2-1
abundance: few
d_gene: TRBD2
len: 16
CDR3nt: TGTGCCAGCAGTCTGGGTAGGACTAGCGCTTACAATGAGCAGTTCTTC
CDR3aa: CASSLGRTSAYNEQFF

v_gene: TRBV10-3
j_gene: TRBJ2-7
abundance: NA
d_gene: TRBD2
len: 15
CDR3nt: TGTGCCATCGGGGGGGGACCCCCGAGCTCCTACGAGCAGTACTTC
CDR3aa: CAIGGGPPSSYEQYF

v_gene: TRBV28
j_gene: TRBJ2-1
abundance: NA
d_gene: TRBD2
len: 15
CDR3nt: TGTGCCAGCAGTTTGACTAGCGGGAGCGGCGATGAGCAGTTCTTC
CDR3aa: CASSLTSGSGDEQFF

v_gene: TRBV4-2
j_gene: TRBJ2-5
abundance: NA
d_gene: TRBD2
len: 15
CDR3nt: TGTGCCAGCAGCCCGACTAGCGGGAGTCAAGAGACCCAGTACTTC
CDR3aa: CASSPTSGSQETQYF

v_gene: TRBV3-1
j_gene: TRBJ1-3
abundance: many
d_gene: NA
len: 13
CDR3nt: TGTGCCAGCAGCCAAGACTCTGGAAACACCATATATTTT
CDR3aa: CASSQDSGNTIYF

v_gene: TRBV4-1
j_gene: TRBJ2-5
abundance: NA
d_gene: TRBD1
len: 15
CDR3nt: TGCGCCAGCAGCCAAGAGACAGGGGGCGAGGAGACCCAGTACTTC
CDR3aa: CASSQETGGEETQYF

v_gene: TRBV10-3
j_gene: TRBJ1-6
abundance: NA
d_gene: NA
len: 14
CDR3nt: TGTGCCACCGCGACTTTCTCCTATAATTCACCCCTCCACTTT
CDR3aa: CATATFSYNSPLHF

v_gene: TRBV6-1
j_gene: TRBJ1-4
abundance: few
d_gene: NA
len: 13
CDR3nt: TGTGCCAGCAGTTACAGCGACAGCCAAAAACTGTTTTTT
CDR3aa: CASSYSDSQKLFF

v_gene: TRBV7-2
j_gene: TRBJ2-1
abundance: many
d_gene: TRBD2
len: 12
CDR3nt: TGTGCCAGCAGTCGAGAAGCGGGGGAGCAGTTCTTC
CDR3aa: CASSREAGEQFF

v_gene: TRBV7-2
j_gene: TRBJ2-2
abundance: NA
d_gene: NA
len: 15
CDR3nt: TGTGCCAGCAGCTCGACGGCAGGGACCACCGGGGAGCTGTTTTTT
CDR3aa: CASSSTAGTTGELFF

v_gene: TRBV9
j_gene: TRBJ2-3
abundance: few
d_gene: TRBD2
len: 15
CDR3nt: TGTGCCAGCAGCGCACTAGCGGCAAAGACAGATACGCAGTATTTT
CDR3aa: CASSALAAKTDTQYF

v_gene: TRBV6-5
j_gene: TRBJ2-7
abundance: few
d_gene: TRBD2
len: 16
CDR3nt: TGTGCCAGCAGTTTCCGCGCGACTAGCGTAACCTACGAGCAGTACTTC
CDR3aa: CASSFRATSVTYEQYF

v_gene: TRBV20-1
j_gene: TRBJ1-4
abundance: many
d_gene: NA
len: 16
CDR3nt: TGCAGTGCTCATACGGGACAAAAGGGGACTAATGAAAAACTGTTTTTT
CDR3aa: CSAHTGQKGTNEKLFF

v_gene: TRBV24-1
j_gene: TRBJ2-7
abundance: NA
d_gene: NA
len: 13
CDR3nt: TGTGCCACCAGTGAGGTGGGAACCTACGAGCAGTACTTC
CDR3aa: CATSEVGTYEQYF

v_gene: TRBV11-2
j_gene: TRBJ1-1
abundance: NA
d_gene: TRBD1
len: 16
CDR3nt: TGTGCCAGCAGCTTAGATGCAGGGGGCAAGAACACTGAAGCTTTCTTT
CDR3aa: CASSLDAGGKNTEAFF

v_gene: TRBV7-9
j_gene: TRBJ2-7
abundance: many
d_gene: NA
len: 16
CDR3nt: TGTGCCAGCAGCCCAAGACTGGGGTCCAGCTCCTACGAGCAGTACTTC
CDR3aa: CASSPRLGSSSYEQYF

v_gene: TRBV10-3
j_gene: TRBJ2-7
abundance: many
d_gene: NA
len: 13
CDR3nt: TGTGCCATACGGACAGAGGACTCCTACGAGCAGTACTTC
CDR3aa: CAIRTEDSYEQYF

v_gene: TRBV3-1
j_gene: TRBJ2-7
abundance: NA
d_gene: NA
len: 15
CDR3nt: TGTGCCAGCAGCCAAGATCTAGTACAGGGTTACGAGCAGTACTTC
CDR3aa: CASSQDLVQGYEQYF

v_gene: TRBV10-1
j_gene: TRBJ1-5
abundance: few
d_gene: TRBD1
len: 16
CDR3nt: TGCGCCAGCAGTGTGCGACAGGGAACGAGCAATCAGCCCCAGCATTTT
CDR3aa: CASSVRQGTSNQPQHF

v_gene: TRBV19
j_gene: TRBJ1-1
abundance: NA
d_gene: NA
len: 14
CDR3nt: TGTGCCAGTAGTATCTACAGTTCGAACACTGAAGCTTTCTTT
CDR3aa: CASSIYSSNTEAFF

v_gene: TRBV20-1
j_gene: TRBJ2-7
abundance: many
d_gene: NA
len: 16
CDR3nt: TGCAGTGCTAGAGATCTAAAAGGGGAGAAACCCTACGAGCAGTACTTC
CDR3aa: CSARDLKGEKPYEQYF

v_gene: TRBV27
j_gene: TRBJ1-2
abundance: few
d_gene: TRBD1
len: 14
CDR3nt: TGTGCCAGCAGTTTGGGACAGGGCCTCTATGGCTACACCTTC
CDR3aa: CASSLGQGLYGYTF

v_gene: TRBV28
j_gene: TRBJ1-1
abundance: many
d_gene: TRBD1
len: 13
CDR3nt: TGTGCCAGCAGCTCAGGGGGGAGGACTGAAGCTTTCTTT
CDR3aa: CASSSGGRTEAFF

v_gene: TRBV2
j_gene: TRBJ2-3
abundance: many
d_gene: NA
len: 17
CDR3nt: TGTGCCAGCAGTGACCCCCTTCTAGCGCCGAGCACAGATACGCAGTATTTT
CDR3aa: CASSDPLLAPSTDTQYF

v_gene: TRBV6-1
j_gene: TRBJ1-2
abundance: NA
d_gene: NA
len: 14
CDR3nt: TGTGCCAGCACTTTAGGACTGGGGATGGGGGGCTACACCTTC
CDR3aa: CASTLGLGMGGYTF

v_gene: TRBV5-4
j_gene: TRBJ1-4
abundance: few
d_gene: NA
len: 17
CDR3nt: TGTGCCAGCAGCTCCGGACGGACAGTAGCAACTAATGAAAAACTGTTTTTT
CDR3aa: CASSSGRTVATNEKLFF

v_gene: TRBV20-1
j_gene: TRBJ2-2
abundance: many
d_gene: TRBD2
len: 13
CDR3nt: TGCAGTGCTGGGACTAGTTTATACGGGGAGCTGTTTTTT
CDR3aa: CSAGTSLYGELFF

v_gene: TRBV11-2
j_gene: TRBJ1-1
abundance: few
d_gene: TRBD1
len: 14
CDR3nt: TGTGCCAGCAGCGCCGGACAGGGCAAAACTGAAGCTTTCTTT
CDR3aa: CASSAGQGKTEAFF

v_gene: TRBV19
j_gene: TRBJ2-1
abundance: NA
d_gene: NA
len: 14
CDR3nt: TGTGCCAGTAGTATAATCGGGACTGACAATGAGCAGTTCTTC
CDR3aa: CASSIIGTDNEQFF

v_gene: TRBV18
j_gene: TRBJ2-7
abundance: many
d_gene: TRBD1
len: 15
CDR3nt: TGTGCCAGCTCACCAGGACAGGGGGCCTCCTACGAGCAGTACTTC
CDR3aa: CASSPGQGASYEQYF

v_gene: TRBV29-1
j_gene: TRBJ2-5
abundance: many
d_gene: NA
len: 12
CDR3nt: TGCAGCGTTGAAGGGACTGGCGAGACCCAGTACTTC
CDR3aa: CSVEGTGETQYF

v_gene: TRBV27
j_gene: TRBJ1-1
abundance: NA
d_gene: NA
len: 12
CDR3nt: TGTGCCAGCAGTTTACCCGGACAGGAAGCTTTCTTT
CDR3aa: CASSLPGQEAFF

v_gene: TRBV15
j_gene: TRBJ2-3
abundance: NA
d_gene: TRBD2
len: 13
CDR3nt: TGTGCCGCGGCTAGCGGAACCACAGATACGCAGTATTTT
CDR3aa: CAAASGTTDTQYF

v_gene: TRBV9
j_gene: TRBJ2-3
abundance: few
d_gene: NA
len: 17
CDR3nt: TGTGCCAGCAGCGTAGCTCCGTTTCGCGGGAAAGGGGATACGCAGTATTTT
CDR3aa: CASSVAPFRGKGDTQYF

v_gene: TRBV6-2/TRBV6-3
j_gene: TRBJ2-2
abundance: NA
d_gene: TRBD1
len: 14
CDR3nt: TGTGCCAGCCGGACAGGGAGATACACCGGGGAGCTGTTTTTT
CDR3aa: CASRTGRYTGELFF

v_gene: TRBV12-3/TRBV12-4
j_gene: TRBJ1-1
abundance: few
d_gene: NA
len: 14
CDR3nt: TGTGCCAGCAGTTTAAGGGGGGGGCAGGATGAAGCTTTCTTT
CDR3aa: CASSLRGGQDEAFF

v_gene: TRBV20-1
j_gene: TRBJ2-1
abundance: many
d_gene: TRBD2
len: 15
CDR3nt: TGCAGTGCTTATCTAGCGGGAGGGCAATCGAATGAGCAGTTCTTC
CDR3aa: CSAYLAGGQSNEQFF

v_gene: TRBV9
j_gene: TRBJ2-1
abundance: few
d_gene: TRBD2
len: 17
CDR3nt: TGTGCCAGCAGCGTAGAGACTCGTTGGGATAGCGGGTCTGAGCAGTTCTTC
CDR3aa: CASSVETRWDSGSEQFF

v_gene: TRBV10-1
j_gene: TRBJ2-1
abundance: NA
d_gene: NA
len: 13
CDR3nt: TGCGCCAGCAGTGAGTCGGGGCTAGGTGAGCAGTTCTTC
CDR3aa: CASSESGLGEQFF

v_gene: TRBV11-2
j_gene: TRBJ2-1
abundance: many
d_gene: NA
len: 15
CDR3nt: TGTGCCAGCAGCTTGAGTAGCGTGATATACAATGAGCAGTTCTTC
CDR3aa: CASSLSSVIYNEQFF

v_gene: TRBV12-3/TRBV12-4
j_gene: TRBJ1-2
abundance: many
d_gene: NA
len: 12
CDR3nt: TGTGCCAGCAGTATGACGATGGATGGCTACACCTTC
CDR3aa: CASSMTMDGYTF

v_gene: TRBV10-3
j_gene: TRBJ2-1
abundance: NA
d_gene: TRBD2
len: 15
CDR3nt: TGTGCCATCAGCCAGACTAGCGGGAGGGGTAGTGAGCAGTTCTTC
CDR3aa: CAISQTSGRGSEQFF

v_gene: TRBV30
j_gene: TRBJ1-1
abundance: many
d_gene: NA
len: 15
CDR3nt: TGTGCCTGGAGTGTGCGGACAGAATGGGGGACTGAAGCTTTCTTT
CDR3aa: CAWSVRTEWGTEAFF

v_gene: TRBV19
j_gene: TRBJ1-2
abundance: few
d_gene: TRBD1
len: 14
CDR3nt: TGTGCCAGTAGTAACTCCGGGACAGTCTATGGCTACACCTTC
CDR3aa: CASSNSGTVYGYTF